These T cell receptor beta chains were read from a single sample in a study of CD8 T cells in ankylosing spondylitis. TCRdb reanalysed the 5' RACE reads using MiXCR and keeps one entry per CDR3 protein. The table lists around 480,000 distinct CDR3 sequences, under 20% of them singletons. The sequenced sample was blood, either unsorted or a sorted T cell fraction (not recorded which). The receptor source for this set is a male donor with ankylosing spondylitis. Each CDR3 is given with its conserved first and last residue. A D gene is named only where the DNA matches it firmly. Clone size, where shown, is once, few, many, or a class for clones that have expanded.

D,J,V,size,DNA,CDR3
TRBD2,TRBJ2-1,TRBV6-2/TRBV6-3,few,TGTGCCAGCAGCCCCGGGACTACCAATGAGCAGTTCTTC,CASSPGTTNEQFF
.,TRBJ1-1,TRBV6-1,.,TGTGCCAGCAGGTGGGACAAGCAGTGGAACACTGAAGCTTTCTTT,CASRWDKQWNTEAFF
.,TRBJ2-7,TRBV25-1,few,TGTGCCAGCAGTGGTTTTAGTGGGCAGCCACGACACGAGCAGTACTTC,CASSGFSGQPRHEQYF
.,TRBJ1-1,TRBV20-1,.,TGCAGTGCTAGAGTCGAAGACAGAGCACCCTCGAACACTGAAGCTTTCTTT,CSARVEDRAPSNTEAFF
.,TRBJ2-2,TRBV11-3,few,TGTGCCAGCAGCCCCTCTCCGGGGGGCCACACCGGGGAGCTGTTTTTT,CASSPSPGGHTGELFF
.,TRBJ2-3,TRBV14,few,TGTGCCAGCAGCCAAGATGTCGGAACAGATACGCAGTATTTT,CASSQDVGTDTQYF
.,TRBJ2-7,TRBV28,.,TGTGCCAGCAGTCCGACAGGGGCGGGAGCTTACGAGCAGTACTTC,CASSPTGAGAYEQYF
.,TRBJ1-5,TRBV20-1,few,TGCAGTGCTAGAGGAGGGATGAGCAATCAGCCCCAGCATTTT,CSARGGMSNQPQHF
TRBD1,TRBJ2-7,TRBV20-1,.,TGCAGTGCTGGGGGGGACAGGGGGACCTACGAGCAGTACTTC,CSAGGDRGTYEQYF
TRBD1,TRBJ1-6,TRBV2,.,TGTGCCAGCCAGGGGACAGGTCGAGGTTACTCACCCCTCCACTTT,CASQGTGRGYSPLHF
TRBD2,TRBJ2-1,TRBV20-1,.,TGCAGTGCTAACTCGATAGGGACTAGCGGGAATGAGCAGTTCTTC,CSANSIGTSGNEQFF
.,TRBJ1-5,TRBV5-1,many,TGCGCCAGCAGCCTACGGGACACCTCGTGGCATTTT,CASSLRDTSWHF
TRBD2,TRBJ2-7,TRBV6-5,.,TGTGCCAGCAGTTCGCCGACTAGCGGGTCCTACGAGCAGTACTTC,CASSSPTSGSYEQYF
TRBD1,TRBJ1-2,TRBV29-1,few,TGCAGCGTCACGACAGGGGGCACGTATGGCTACACCTTC,CSVTTGGTYGYTF
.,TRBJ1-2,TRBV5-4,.,TGTGCCAGCAGCTTGAATCTCAGGTCTAACTATGGCTACACCTTC,CASSLNLRSNYGYTF
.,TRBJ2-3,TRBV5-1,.,TGCGCCAGCAAGGAGGGCGGAAGGGGAGTATCAGATACGCAGTATTTT,CASKEGGRGVSDTQYF
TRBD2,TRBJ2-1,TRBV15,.,TGTGCCACCAGCAGAGGGCTAGCGGGGTACAATGAGCAGTTCTTC,CATSRGLAGYNEQFF
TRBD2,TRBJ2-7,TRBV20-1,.,TGCAGTGCTAGGCCGGGACTAGCGGGTCCCGCGGGCGAGCAGTACTTC,CSARPGLAGPAGEQYF
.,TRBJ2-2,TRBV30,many,TGTGCCTGGAGAGAAGGGTCGATTTACACCGGGGAGCTGTTTTTT,CAWREGSIYTGELFF
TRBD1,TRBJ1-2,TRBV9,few,TGTGCCAGCAGCTCCACCGGGACAGTGGGGGGCTACACCTTC,CASSSTGTVGGYTF
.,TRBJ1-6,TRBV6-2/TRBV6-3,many,TGTGCCAGCAGTTACGCGGACAGAGCATTGAGGGCCCTCCACTTT,CASSYADRALRALHF
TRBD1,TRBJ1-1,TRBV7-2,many,TGTGCCACCACACAGGGGCCCATGAACACTGAAGCTTTCTTT,CATTQGPMNTEAFF
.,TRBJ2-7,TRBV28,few,TGTGCCAGCTGGCAGTCAGGCGAGCAGTACTTC,CASWQSGEQYF
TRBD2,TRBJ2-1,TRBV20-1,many,TGCAGTGCTTTAGATCCTAGCGGGGCCCACAATGAGCAGTTCTTC,CSALDPSGAHNEQFF
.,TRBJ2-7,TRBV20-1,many,TGCAGTGCCTCCACGGGACTGATAACCTACGAGCAGTACTTC,CSASTGLITYEQYF
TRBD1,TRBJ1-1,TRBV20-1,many,TGCAGTGCTTCCAGGGGGAGAGGGACTGAAGCTTTCTTT,CSASRGRGTEAFF
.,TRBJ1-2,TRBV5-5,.,TGTGCCAGCAGCTTGAAAGAAGGGCCCCTCGGGGGCTACACCTTC,CASSLKEGPLGGYTF
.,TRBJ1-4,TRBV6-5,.,TGTGCCAGCAGTTACGGGACCTTTACAACTAATGAAAAACTGTTTTTT,CASSYGTFTTNEKLFF
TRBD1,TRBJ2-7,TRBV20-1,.,TGCAGCATTCAACACCGGGACAGGACCTACGAGCAGTACTTC,CSIQHRDRTYEQYF
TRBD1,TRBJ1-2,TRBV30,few,TGTGCCTGGGCGGGACAGTTCTATGGCTACACCTTC,CAWAGQFYGYTF
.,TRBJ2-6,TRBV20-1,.,TGCAGTGCCCTCATAAGTTCTGGGGCCAACGTCCTGACTTTC,CSALISSGANVLTF
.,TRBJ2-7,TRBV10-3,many,TGTGCCATCCAAGGCAGGGATGAGCAGTACTTC,CAIQGRDEQYF
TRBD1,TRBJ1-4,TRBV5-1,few,TGCGCCAGCAGCCCCACAGGGGCCGCAACTAATGAAAAACTGTTTTTT,CASSPTGAATNEKLFF
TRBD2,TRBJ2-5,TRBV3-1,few,TGTGCCAGCAGCCAGCGTGGAAAGCGGGGGGTCGAGACCCAGTACTTC,CASSQRGKRGVETQYF
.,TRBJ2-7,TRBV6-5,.,TGTGCCAGCAGTTGGGGACGGGACTACGAGCAGTACTTC,CASSWGRDYEQYF
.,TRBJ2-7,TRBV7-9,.,TGTGCCAGCAGCCCGTACTCCTACGAGCAGTACTTC,CASSPYSYEQYF
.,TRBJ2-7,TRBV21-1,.,TGTGCCAGCAGCACCCGGACGGAGTACTACGAGCAGTACTTC,CASSTRTEYYEQYF
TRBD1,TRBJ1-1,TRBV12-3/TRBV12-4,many,TGTGCCAGCATTACAGGGGCGGTCGCTGAAGCTTTCTTT,CASITGAVAEAFF
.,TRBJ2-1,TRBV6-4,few,TGTGCCAGCAGGGGGGAACTATCCCTTGAGCAGTTCTTC,CASRGELSLEQFF
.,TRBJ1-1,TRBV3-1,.,TGTGCCAGCACCCAGAAGACCCCTCGAACGGTTTGGGTCACTGAAGCTTTCTTT,CASTQKTPRTVWVTEAFF
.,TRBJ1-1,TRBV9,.,TGTGCCAGCAGCCTCCGGGTCACGGGCACTGAAGCTTTCTTT,CASSLRVTGTEAFF
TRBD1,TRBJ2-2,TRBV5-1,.,TGCGCCAGCAGCTTGGTCACAGGGGGCACGACCGGGGAGCTGTTTTTT,CASSLVTGGTTGELFF
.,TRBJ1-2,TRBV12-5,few,TGTGCTAGTGGCTCCTACAGGAGTCTCTATGGCTACACCTTC,CASGSYRSLYGYTF
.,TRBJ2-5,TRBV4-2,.,TGTGCCAGCAGCCACGGGGGAAAACAAGAGACCCAGTACTTC,CASSHGGKQETQYF
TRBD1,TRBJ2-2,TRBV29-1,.,TGCAGCGCCCTGGGGGGACAGGGGTCGAACACCGGGGAGCTGTTTTTT,CSALGGQGSNTGELFF
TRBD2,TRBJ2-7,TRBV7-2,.,TGTGCCAGCAGCTCCTGGGGGGGAAACTACGAGCAGTACTTC,CASSSWGGNYEQYF
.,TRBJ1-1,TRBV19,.,TGTGCCAGTGCTCAGGGTGAAATGAACACTGAAGCTTTCTTT,CASAQGEMNTEAFF
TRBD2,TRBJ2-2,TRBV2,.,TGTGCCAGCAGTGATGCTAGCGGGGCCGGGGAGCTGTTTTTT,CASSDASGAGELFF
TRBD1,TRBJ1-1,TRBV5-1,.,TGCGCCAGCAGCTTGTTGTCAGGGGGGAGGCCCACAGAGACAGCTTTCTTT,CASSLLSGGRPTETAFF
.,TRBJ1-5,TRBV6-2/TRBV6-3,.,TGTGCCAGCAGTTTACAGGGATCCCGCAATCAGCCCCAGCATTTT,CASSLQGSRNQPQHF
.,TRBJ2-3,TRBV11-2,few,TGTGCCAGCAGCTTAGATCTAAGAGGGGTTGGAGATACGCAGTATTTT,CASSLDLRGVGDTQYF
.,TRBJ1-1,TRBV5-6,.,TGTGCCAGCAGTCGCGGGGGGTACGGGATGAACACTGAAGCTTTCTTT,CASSRGGYGMNTEAFF
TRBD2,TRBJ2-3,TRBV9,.,TGTGCCAGCAGCCCCCACGGTGGGAGCGGGAGGGCGGATACGCAGTATTTT,CASSPHGGSGRADTQYF
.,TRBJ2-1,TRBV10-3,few,TGTGCCATCAGTGAAGTATCGGGTAGGGGGTACAATGAGCAGTTCTTC,CAISEVSGRGYNEQFF
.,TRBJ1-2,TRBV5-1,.,TGCGCCAGCAGCCGAGATCAGAACTATGGCTACACCTTC,CASSRDQNYGYTF
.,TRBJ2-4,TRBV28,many,TGTGCCAGCACCCTAGCAGGGGCTTGGGACATTCAGTACTTC,CASTLAGAWDIQYF